This T cell receptor (beta chain) came from a study of beta chain features in type 1 diabetes. General study findings and limits: There was a moderate but significant shortening of TCRB CDR3s in all four CD4+ subsets of Type 1 diabetes patients.

As every portion of the isolated RNA was reverse transcribed, the sequencing read expressed TCRB transcripts. Here immunoSEQ multiplex PCR was the method, and the copy in TCRdb shows in-frame clones only, minus some. The sample holds some 270,000 clones, approximately 10% seen once. Blood was collected once per donor into heparin, averaging around 120 mL. The CDR3 totals 19 residues. Germline-derived CDR1 and CDR2 are SEHNR and FQNEAQ (reference sequence). The germline V and J ends were trimmed by 1 base and 0 bases, with 19 bases remaining between them. Points on this clone: What it recognizes is unknown.

The chain joins TRBV7-9 to TRBJ2-1; possibly TRBD1 for D (6 bases). The sequence came from a man aged 30 to 39 with type 1 diabetes. Sequenced input: naive CD4+ T cells from blood. Written as DNA, the CDR3 is TGTGCCAGCAGCTTAGGACTGACAGGTCCCTTCAGCTCCTACAATGAGCAGTTCTTC. It codes for CASSLGLTGPFSSYNEQFF.